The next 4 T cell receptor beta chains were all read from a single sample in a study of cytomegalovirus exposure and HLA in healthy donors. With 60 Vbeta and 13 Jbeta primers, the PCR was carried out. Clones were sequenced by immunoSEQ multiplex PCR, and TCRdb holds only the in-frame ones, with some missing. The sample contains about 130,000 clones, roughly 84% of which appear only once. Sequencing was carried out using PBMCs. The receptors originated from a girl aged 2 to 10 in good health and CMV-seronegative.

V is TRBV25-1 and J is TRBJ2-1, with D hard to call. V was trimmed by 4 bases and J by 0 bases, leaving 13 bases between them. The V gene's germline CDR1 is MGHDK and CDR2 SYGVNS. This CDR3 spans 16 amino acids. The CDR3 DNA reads TGTGCCAGCAGTGGAACCCCTCAGATCTCCTACAATGAGCAGTTCTTC. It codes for CASSGTPQISYNEQFF.

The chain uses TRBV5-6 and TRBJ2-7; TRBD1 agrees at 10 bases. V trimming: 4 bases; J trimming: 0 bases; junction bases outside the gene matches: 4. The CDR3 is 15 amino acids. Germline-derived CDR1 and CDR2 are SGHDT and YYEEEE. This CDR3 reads CASSRTGGGSYEQYF. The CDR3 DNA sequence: TGTGCCAGCAGCCGGACAGGGGGAGGCTCCTACGAGCAGTACTTC.

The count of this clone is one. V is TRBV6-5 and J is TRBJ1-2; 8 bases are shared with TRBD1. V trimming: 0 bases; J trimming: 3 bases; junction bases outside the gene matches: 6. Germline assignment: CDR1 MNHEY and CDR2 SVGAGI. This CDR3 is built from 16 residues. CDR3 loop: CASSYSGTGRDYGYTF. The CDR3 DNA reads TGTGCCAGCAGTTACTCCGGGACAGGACGTGACTATGGCTACACCTTC.

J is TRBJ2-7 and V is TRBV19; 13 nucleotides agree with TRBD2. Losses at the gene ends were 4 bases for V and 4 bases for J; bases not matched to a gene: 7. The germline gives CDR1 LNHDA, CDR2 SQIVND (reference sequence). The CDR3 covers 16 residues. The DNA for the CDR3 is TGTGCCAGTAGTACTCGCGGGACTAGCGGGAAATACGAGCAGTACTTC. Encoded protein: CASSTRGTSGKYEQYF.